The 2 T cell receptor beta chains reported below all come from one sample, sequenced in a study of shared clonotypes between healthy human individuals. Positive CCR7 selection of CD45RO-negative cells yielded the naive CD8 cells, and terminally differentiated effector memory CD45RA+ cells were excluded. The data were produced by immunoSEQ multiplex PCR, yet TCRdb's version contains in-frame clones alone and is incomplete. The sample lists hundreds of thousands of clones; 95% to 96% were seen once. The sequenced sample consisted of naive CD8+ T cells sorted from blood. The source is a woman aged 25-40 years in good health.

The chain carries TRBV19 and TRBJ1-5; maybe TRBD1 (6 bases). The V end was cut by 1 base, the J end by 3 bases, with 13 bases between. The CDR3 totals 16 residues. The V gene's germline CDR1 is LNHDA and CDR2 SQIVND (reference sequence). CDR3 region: CASSIVLTGFNQPQHF. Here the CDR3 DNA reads TGTGCCAGTAGTATAGTCCTTACAGGGTTCAATCAGCCCCAGCATTTT.

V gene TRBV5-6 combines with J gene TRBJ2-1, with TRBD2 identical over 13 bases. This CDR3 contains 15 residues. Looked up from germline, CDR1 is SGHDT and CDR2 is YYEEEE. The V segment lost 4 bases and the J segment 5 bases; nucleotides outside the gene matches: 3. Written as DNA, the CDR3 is TGTGCCAGCAGCATCGGACTAGCGGGAGACAATGAGCAGTTCTTC. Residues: CASSIGLAGDNEQFF.